The 15 T cell receptor beta chains reported below all come from one sample, sequenced in a study of blood T cell repertoires in COVID-19 (dated by TCRdb to the early 2020s). Library prep was done by the immunoSEQ multiplex PCR assay. TCRdb took over this immuneACCESS table, retaining in-frame rearrangements with V and J assigned. Such tables are incomplete; in checked studies, under half of the missing clones stem from an unresolved V gene, and the remainder is unexplained. The sample records 400,000 or so clones, 70% to 90% of which are singletons. The ten top clones hold 0.8% to 0.85% of the sample. Material for sequencing was peripheral blood. These TCRs come from a man aged 18 to 30 with COVID-19, enrolled during active disease.

This clone has just a few counts. The chain recombines TRBV7-9 with TRBJ2-5; D call uncertain. The CDR3 sequence is 13 residues long. The germline V gene has CDR1 SEHNR and CDR2 FQNEAQ (reference sequence). Trimming took 7 bases from V and 4 from J, leaving 13 bases between them. CDR3 sequence reads: CASTRAGLETQYF. In DNA form, the CDR3 reads TGTGCCAGCACACGAGCCGGGTTAGAGACCCAGTACTTC.

This clone was seen more than once but under ten times. The V and J genes are TRBV19 and TRBJ1-1; D gene unclear. Germline CDR1 reads LNHDA; CDR2 reads SQIVND (reference sequence). Trimming took off 0 bases at V and 3 bases at J, with 8 bases between the two ends. There are 14 residues in the CDR3. The CDR3, as DNA: TGTGCCAGTAGTATAGATCAGGACTACACTGAAGCTTTCTTT. This sequence encodes CASSIDQDYTEAFF. The full variable domain, its missing parts supplied by reference TRBV19 and TRBJ1-1, is DGGITQSPKYLFRKEGQNVTLSCEQNLNHDAMYWYRQDPGQGLRLIYYSQIVNDFQKGDIAEGYSVSREKKESFPLTVTSAQKNPTAFYLCASSIDQDYTEAFFGQGTRLTVV.

V gene TRBV7-8 combines with J gene TRBJ2-7; 9 nucleotides line up with TRBD2. The germline V gene has CDR1 SGHVS and CDR2 FQNEAQ. The CDR3 loop spans 15 amino acids. The trim removed 5 bases at V and 0 bases at J, leaving 5 bases unmatched. The CDR3 spells CASSSLSGGSYEQYF. The DNA for the CDR3 is TGTGCCAGCAGCAGCCTTAGCGGGGGCTCCTACGAGCAGTACTTC.

V usage is TRBV3-1 (or the pseudogene TRBV3-2) and J usage is TRBJ1-5; D ambiguous. This CDR3 contains 17 residues. Between the trimmed V and J ends, which lost 0 bases and 6 bases, there was a span of 18 bases. In germline, CDR1 is LGHDT, CDR2 YNNKEL (reference sequence). In DNA form, the CDR3 reads TGTGCCAGCAGCCAAGATATGGCGTGGGGAGGCGGTCAGCCCCAGCATTTT. Its translation is CASSQDMAWGGGQPQHF.

Turning to this clone: Other DNA sequences in the sample encode the same CDR3. The chain employs TRBV5-6 and TRBJ1-1; D possibly corresponds to TRBD1 (5 bases). The CDR3 covers 13 residues. The germline CDR1 and CDR2 sequences are SGHDT and YYEEEE. V gave up 2 bases and J gave up 1 base, with 6 bases separating them. The CDR3: CASSLDRNTEAFF. The DNA of the CDR3 is TGTGCCAGCAGCTTAGACAGGAACACTGAAGCTTTCTTT.

The chain combines TRBV12-5 with TRBJ2-7; 12 positions match TRBD2. Trimming cost V 0 bases and J 9 bases; bases outside gene matches: 9. The CDR3 spans 16 residues. In germline, CDR1 is LGHNT, CDR2 FRNRAP. CDR3 coding DNA: TGTGCTAGTGGTTTGGTACTGGGACTAGCGGGCAGTGTGCAGTACTTC. It yields the protein CASGLVLGLAGSVQYF.

The V and J genes are TRBV7-9 and TRBJ1-3; tentative D call: TRBD1 (5 bases). CDR1 is SEHNR, CDR2 FQNEAQ, per germline (reference sequence). This CDR3 region has 14 residues. V lost 1 base and J 2 bases, leaving 6 bases between the germline ends. For the CDR3, the DNA is TGTGCCAGCAGCTTAGGGGGCGCTGGAAACACCATATATTTT. Protein: CASSLGGAGNTIYF.

This chain links TRBV14 with TRBJ1-4; D is uncertain. This CDR3 comprises 15 residues. CDR1 SGHDN and CDR2 FVKESK come from the germline V gene. Trimming stripped 1 base from V and 0 bases from J, with 6 bases between. CDR3 in amino acids: CASSQVYPTNEKLFF. The CDR3 DNA reads TGTGCCAGCAGCCAAGTTTATCCAACTAATGAAAAACTGTTTTTT.

The V call is TRBV10-2, the J call TRBJ2-7; the D is unclear. This CDR3 spans 13 amino acids. Germline V gene data show CDR1 as WSHSY and CDR2 as SAAADI. Between the trimmed V and J ends, which lost 6 bases and 0 bases, there was a span of 9 bases. This chain's CDR3 is CASSAGFSYEQYF. The DNA of the CDR3 is TGCGCCAGCAGCGCAGGATTCTCCTACGAGCAGTACTTC.

As regards this clone: Mismatch with germline at one junction end may stem from a read error. The chain joins TRBV5-8 to TRBJ2-4, with D possibly matching TRBD1 (5 bases). The CDR3 contains 12 residues. CDR1 and CDR2 from the germline V gene are SGHTS and YDEGEE. The CDR3: CASSLGGRVADF. The CDR3 DNA reads TGTGCCAGCAGCTTGGGCGGCAGGGTGGCGGACTTC.

The CDR3 nucleotides are TGTGCCAGTAGTAGGGGGGGCTTAGGCACTGAAGCTTTCTTT. It is translated as CASSRGGLGTEAFF. The V and J genes are TRBV19 and TRBJ1-1, with a weak D call TRBD1 (6 bases). Germline V gene data show CDR1 as LNHDA and CDR2 as SQIVND (reference sequence). The CDR3 consists of 14 residues. V lost 4 bases and J lost 4, with 13 bases in between.

The chain couples TRBV6-5 to TRBJ1-2; 7 nucleotides align to TRBD1. The germline V gene has CDR1 MNHEY and CDR2 SVGAGI. The length of the CDR3 is 12 residues. Trimming at V came to 5 bases and at J to 8 bases, leaving 5 bases not matched to a gene. The CDR3 region is CASSRTGEGYTF. Written as DNA, the CDR3 is TGTGCCAGCAGTCGTACAGGGGAGGGCTACACCTTC.

This rearrangement joins TRBV2 to TRBJ2-4; D perhaps matches TRBD2 (5 bases). Per the germline V gene, CDR1 is SNHLY and CDR2 is FYNNEI. V lost 1 base and J 1 base, leaving 14 bases between the germline ends. The CDR3 consists of 17 residues. As DNA, the CDR3 is TGTGCCAGCAGTGAAGTAGGTCTGGGAGATGCCAAAAACATTCAGTACTTC. This codes for CASSEVGLGDAKNIQYF.

The chain uses TRBV25-1 and TRBJ1-5; D gene uncertain. V was trimmed by 2 bases and J by 2 bases, leaving 10 bases between them. CDR1 is MGHDK and CDR2 is SYGVNS in the germline V gene. This CDR3 region has 15 residues. The CDR3 region is CASSEGGRGNQPQHF. The CDR3 DNA reads TGTGCCAGCAGTGAAGGAGGGAGGGGCAATCAGCCCCAGCATTTT.

This chain joins TRBV9 and TRBJ2-3; the D gene is possibly TRBD1 (6 bases). The germline CDR1 and CDR2 sequences are SGDLS and YYNGEE. The V gene lost 0 bases and the J gene lost 2 bases, with 10 bases spanning the gap. The CDR3 totals 15 residues. The CDR3 loop reads CASSVAGGVTDTQYF. The CDR3 DNA reads as TGTGCCAGCAGCGTAGCTGGGGGCGTCACAGATACGCAGTATTTT.